Following are 26 T cell receptor beta chains from one sample sequenced in a study of CD8+CD57+ T cells in acquired aplastic anemia. The template for TCR beta VDJ and CDR3 sequence profiling was genomic DNA. One entry per CDR3 protein, called by TCRdb with MiXCR from the reads. Among about 220,000 distinct CDR3 sequences listed, 30% to 40% were seen once. Sequenced: sorted CD4+, CD8+, or CD8+CD57+ T cells (not recorded which) from PBMCs. The receptors shown here come from a human donor in good health, serving as a control.

The sample holds many counts of this clonotype. The chain carries TRBV9 and TRBJ2-5; D is perhaps TRBD2 (5 bases). Trimming removed 0 bases at V and 4 bases at J, with 10 bases between. The germline V gene encodes CDR1 SGDLS and CDR2 YYNGEE. The CDR3 loop spans 14 amino acids. CDR3 loop: CASSVGGIGETQYF. The DNA of the CDR3 is TGTGCCAGCAGCGTAGGAGGGATTGGAGAGACCCAGTACTTC.

At least ten counts were recorded for this clonotype. In DNA, the CDR3 is TGTGCCAGGTCTACAGAAAACTATGGCTACACCTTC. This encodes CARSTENYGYTF. The chain links TRBV19 to TRBJ1-2; D gene uncertain. This CDR3 spans 12 amino acids. Trimming took 9 bases from V and 2 from J, leaving 10 bases between them. Germline V gene data show CDR1 as LNHDA and CDR2 as SQIVND (reference sequence). Complete variable domain (other parts from reference TRBV19 and TRBJ1-2): DGGITQSPKYLFRKEGQNVTLSCEQNLNHDAMYWYRQDPGQGLRLIYYSQIVNDFQKGDIAEGYSVSREKKESFPLTVTSAQKNPTAFYLCARSTENYGYTFGSGTRLTVV.

Points on this clonotype: Since a much larger clone is just one base distant, this may be a read error. This chain connects TRBV29-1 to TRBJ2-4, with 7 positions matching TRBD1. The CDR3 sequence is 12 residues long. CDR1 is SQVTM, CDR2 ANQGSEA, per germline. CDR3 in DNA: TGCAGCGCGGAAGACAGGGAAAACATTCGGTACTTC. Encoded protein: CSAEDRENIRYF.

In its sample, this clonotype was seen many times. The rearrangement uses TRBV28 and TRBJ2-7, with TRBD1 identical over 8 bases. CDR1 is MDHEN and CDR2 is SYDVKM in the germline V gene. The CDR3 extends over 13 amino acids. V was clipped by 9 bases and J by 2 bases; unmatched bases: 6. The CDR3 loop reads CASRTGRAYEQYF. The CDR3 nucleotides read TGTGCCAGTAGGACAGGGAGAGCCTACGAGCAGTACTTC.

This clonotype was detected ten times or more. The chain is built from TRBV25-1 and TRBJ2-2, with D hard to call. V gave up 6 bases and J gave up 5 bases, with 13 bases separating them. The length of the CDR3 is 14 residues. Germline V gives CDR1 MGHDK, CDR2 SYGVNS. The CDR3 DNA follows: TGTGCCAGCAGGCCGACATGGAGAACCGGGGAGCTGTTTTTT. This translates into CASRPTWRTGELFF. Looking up the rest from reference TRBV25-1 and TRBJ2-2 gives the full variable domain: EADIYQTPRYLVIGTGKKITLECSQTMGHDKMYWYQQDPGMELHLIHYSYGVNSTEKGDLSSESTVSRIRTEHFPLTLESARPSHTSQYLCASRPTWRTGELFFGEGSRLTVL.

This clonotype has at least ten counts. The chain uses TRBV9 and TRBJ2-5, with TRBD2 as a possible D gene (7 bases). Trimming left V 2 bases short and J 5 bases short, with 22 bases between. Germline V gene sequence: CDR1 SGDLS, CDR2 YYNGEE. The CDR3 covers 17 residues. The CDR3 region has the DNA TGTGCCAGCAGCGTTAGTGGCGGGGGCGCGGAGTGGGAGACCCAGTACTTC. It translates to CASSVSGGGAEWETQYF.

This clonotype was observed at least ten times. The chain carries TRBV19 and TRBJ1-1, with D perhaps matching TRBD1 (6 bases). The CDR3 is 13 amino acids. In germline, CDR1 is LNHDA, CDR2 SQIVND (reference sequence). Trimming took off 5 bases at V and 5 bases at J, with 12 bases between the two ends. The CDR3, as DNA: TGTGCCAGTAGTCCCACAGGGTGGACTGAAGCTTTCTTT. Its translation: CASSPTGWTEAFF. Based on the CDR3 plus reference TRBV19 and TRBJ1-1, the full variable domain is DGGITQSPKYLFRKEGQNVTLSCEQNLNHDAMYWYRQDPGQGLRLIYYSQIVNDFQKGDIAEGYSVSREKKESFPLTVTSAQKNPTAFYLCASSPTGWTEAFFGQGTRLTVV.

The chain couples TRBV20-1 to TRBJ2-7; 14 bases agree with TRBD2. This CDR3 spans 14 amino acids. CDR1 DFQATT and CDR2 SNEGSKA come from the germline V gene (reference sequence). V shed 3 bases, J shed 4 bases, and the junction held 2 bases outside the gene matches. CDR3 coding DNA: TGCAGTGCTAGGGGACTAGCGGGAGTTTACGAGCAGTACTTC. Its translation: CSARGLAGVYEQYF.

This clonotype has a count of ten or more. This rearrangement joins TRBV2 to TRBJ2-7, with TRBD2 identical over 8 bases. The CDR3 consists of 15 residues. With V trimmed by 6 bases and J by 3 bases, 10 bases remained unmatched. Germline loops: CDR1 SNHLY, CDR2 FYNNEI. This CDR3 is CASSPPGLARYEQYF. Here the CDR3 DNA reads TGTGCCAGCAGCCCTCCCGGACTAGCCCGCTACGAGCAGTACTTC.

This clonotype was seen at least ten times. The chain is built from TRBV11-2 and TRBJ2-7; D call uncertain. From germline, CDR1 is SGHAT and CDR2 FQNNGV. Trimming shortened V by 3 bases and J by 5 bases, and 14 bases separated the two germline ends. The CDR3 runs 14 residues. The CDR3 nucleotides are TGTGCCAGCAGCTTTTCGCCAGTTTCCAACGAGCAGTACTTC. Its protein is CASSFSPVSNEQYF. The complete variable domain, with remaining parts taken from reference TRBV11-2 and TRBJ2-7, reads EAGVAQSPRYKIIEKRQSVAFWCNPISGHATLYWYQQILGQGPKLLIQFQNNGVVDDSQLPKDRFSAERLKGVDSTLKIQPAKLEDSAVYLCASSFSPVSNEQYFGPGTRLTVT.

In this sample, this clonotype turned up many times. The chain has TRBV2 and TRBJ1-1; D is ambiguous. The length of the CDR3 is 14 residues. The germline gives CDR1 SNHLY, CDR2 FYNNEI. Trimming cost V 3 bases and J 0 bases, with 8 bases left between them. CDR3: CASSDLFMNTEAFF. CDR3 DNA: TGTGCCAGCAGTGACCTCTTTATGAACACTGAAGCTTTCTTT.

The J gene is TRBJ1-5, the V gene TRBV7-9; a weak D match, TRBD1 (6 bases). The CDR3 covers 13 residues. Germline values: CDR1 SEHNR, CDR2 FQNEAQ (reference sequence). The V end lost 5 bases, the J end lost 14 bases, and 19 bases lay between the germline ends. As DNA, the CDR3 is TGTGCCAGCAGCCAAGAGAACGTACAGGGCGAGCATTTT. Translated, it gives CASSQENVQGEHF. Variable domain in full (rest from reference TRBV7-9 and TRBJ1-5): DTGVSQNPRHKITKRGQNVTFRCDPISEHNRLYWYRQTLGQGPEFLTYFQNEAQLEKSRLLSDRFSAERPKGSFSTLEIQRTEQGDSAMYLCASSQENVQGEHFGDGTRLSIL.

This clonotype was seen at least ten times. This chain connects TRBV7-9 to TRBJ2-7, with 12 bases identical to TRBD2. Germline-derived CDR1 and CDR2 are SEHNR and FQNEAQ (reference sequence). This CDR3 spans 15 amino acids. J was trimmed by 4 bases and V by 5 bases; bases with no gene match: 6. The CDR3 loop is CASSNGLAGPYEQYF. In nucleotides, the CDR3 is TGTGCCAGCAGCAACGGACTAGCGGGGCCATACGAGCAGTACTTC.

The chain combines TRBV18 with TRBJ2-7; no definite D call. Trimming pared 1 base from V and 2 bases from J, leaving 9 bases between. Germline values: CDR1 KGHSH, CDR2 LQKENI. This CDR3 has 14 amino acids. The CDR3 loop reads CASSPQQDAYEQYF. CDR3 bases: TGTGCCAGCTCACCACAACAAGACGCCTACGAGCAGTACTTC. Together with reference TRBV18 and TRBJ2-7, the CDR3 gives the full variable domain: NAGVMQNPRHLVRRRGQEARLRCSPMKGHSHVYWYRQLPEEGLKFMVYLQKENIIDESGMPKERFSAEFPKEGPSILRIQQVVRGDSAAYFCASSPQQDAYEQYFGPGTRLTVT.

The V gene is TRBV15, the J gene TRBJ1-2; D remains unclear. Trimming cost V 4 bases and J 3 bases, with 12 bases left between them. This CDR3 contains 14 residues. CDR1 LNHNV and CDR2 YYDKDF come from the germline V gene (reference sequence). Here the CDR3 DNA reads TGTGCCACCAGCAAAGACCCTACGCACTATGGCTACACCTTC. Protein product: CATSKDPTHYGYTF.

This clonotype was observed a single time. With a much larger clone just one base away, this may be a read error. The rearrangement joins TRBV10-3 to TRBJ2-6, with 7 bases that match TRBD1. The CDR3 loop spans 16 amino acids. The germline CDR1 and CDR2 sequences are ENHRY and SYGVKD. V shed 4 bases and J 2 bases; nucleotides not matched to a gene: 5. The CDR3 sequence: CAISARQGAGANVLTF. DNA for the CDR3: TGTGCCATCAGTGCGAGACAGGGAGCTGGGGCCAACGTCCTGACTTTC.

This clonotype has a handful of counts. V is TRBV5-1 and J is TRBJ2-2; D possibly uses TRBD1 or TRBD2 (5 bases each). V lost 6 bases and J 7 bases, leaving 16 bases between the germline ends. The CDR3 length is 14 residues. Germline V gene sequence: CDR1 SGHRS, CDR2 YFSETQ. The CDR3 nucleotides are TGCGCCAGCACCTTTAGAAGGGACGGCGGGGAGCTGTTTTTT. It is translated as CASTFRRDGGELFF.

This clonotype has at least ten counts. This chain uses TRBV10-3 with TRBJ2-3; 8 bases are shared with TRBD2. The CDR3 spans 15 residues. From germline, CDR1 is ENHRY and CDR2 SYGVKD. After removal of 10 bases from V and 1 base from J, the junction contained 10 bases not matched to a gene. The CDR3 DNA reads TGTGCCACCGGGAGACTAGCGTTTGGCACAGATACGCAGTATTTT. This sequence encodes CATGRLAFGTDTQYF.

This clonotype was seen more than once but under ten times. It may be a read error: a sequence one base away is much more abundant. The chain carries TRBV9 and TRBJ1-2, with TRBD1 as a possible D gene (5 bases). The CDR3 is 14 amino acids. In germline, CDR1 is SGDLS, CDR2 YYNGEE. The DNA for the CDR3 is TGTGCCAGCAGCGCCCGGGAGTACGCACGGGGCTGCACCTTC. Amino acid sequence: CASSAREYARGCTF.

The gene calls are TRBV5-1 and TRBJ2-2; 9 nucleotides agree with TRBD1. Looked up from germline, CDR1 is SGHRS and CDR2 is YFSETQ. With V trimmed by 7 bases and J by 3 bases, 4 bases remained unmatched. The CDR3 runs 14 residues. CDR3 region: CASRRTGDTGELFF. The CDR3 DNA follows: TGCGCCAGCCGACGGACAGGGGACACCGGGGAGCTGTTTTTT.

This sequence joins TRBV3-1 and TRBJ1-1; the D gene is possibly TRBD1 (5 bases). V lost 0 bases to trimming and J lost 0 bases, with 11 bases between them. Germline V CDR1 and CDR2: LGHDT, YNNKEL (reference sequence). The CDR3 spans 16 residues. The CDR3 DNA reads as TGTGCCAGCAGCCAAGATGGGGGGGGTATGAACACTGAAGCTTTCTTT. The encoded protein is CASSQDGGGMNTEAFF.

The chain uses TRBV24-1 and TRBJ1-5; D is unclear. The CDR3 length is 16 residues. The V gene's germline CDR1 is KGHDR and CDR2 SFDVKD. The ends were cut back, 9 bases at V and 1 base at J, with 18 bases in the middle. CDR3 residues: CATPDQRTVSNQPQHF. The CDR3 coding sequence is TGTGCCACCCCCGACCAGCGGACGGTAAGCAATCAGCCCCAGCATTTT.

This clonotype was counted ten times or more. V gene TRBV14 combines with J gene TRBJ2-5; no clear D. The V gene lost 0 bases and the J gene lost 5 bases, with 4 bases spanning the gap. Germline values: CDR1 SGHDN, CDR2 FVKESK. This CDR3 is built from 12 residues. The CDR3 sequence is CASSQEYETQYF. CDR3 DNA: TGTGCCAGCAGCCAAGAATACGAGACCCAGTACTTC.

The CDR3 loop is CASISRWLVTEAFF. DNA for the CDR3: TGTGCCAGCATTTCCAGGTGGCTGGTCACTGAAGCTTTCTTT. This chain links TRBV6-5 with TRBJ1-1; D uncertain. The CDR3 runs to 14 residues. V lost 7 bases, J lost 4 bases, and 16 bases lay in between. Germline CDR1 reads MNHEY; CDR2 reads SVGAGI.

This clonotype was counted once. Given a much more abundant clone one base away, this may be a read error. The gene calls are TRBV3-1 and TRBJ2-7; D uncertain. This CDR3 has 13 residues. Germline V gives CDR1 LGHDT, CDR2 YNNKEL (reference sequence). Trimming stripped 4 bases from V and 6 bases from J, with 13 bases between. The CDR3 reads CASSRDRLAEQYF. For the CDR3, the DNA is TGTGCCAGCAGCCGAGATCGGCTGGCCGAGCAGTACTTC.

Regarding this clonotype: A much larger clone is a single base away; this may be a read error. V and J are TRBV5-1 and TRBJ2-7, with D unclear. Germline CDR1 and CDR2: SGHRS and YFSETQ. V shed 0 bases and J shed 5 bases, with 15 bases lying between them. CDR3 length: 15 amino acids. The CDR3 DNA is TGCGCCAGCAGCTTGGTGCCTTCAGAGAGCAACGAGCAGTACTTC. Protein sequence: CASSLVPSESNEQYF.